This passage covers 26 T cell receptor beta chains from one sample sequenced in a study of blood T cell repertoires in COVID-19. Clones were sequenced by immunoSEQ multiplex PCR, and TCRdb holds only the in-frame ones, with some missing. The sample records 250,000 or so clones, 85% being singletons. Sequenced input: PBMCs or T cells enriched from blood (not recorded which). These receptor sequences come from a woman aged 45-65 years who had been exposed to COVID-19.

The chain employs TRBV19 and TRBJ1-2; no clear D. With 3 bases removed from V and 4 bases from J, the gap between germline ends came to 9 bases. This CDR3 is built from 13 residues. CDR1 is LNHDA, CDR2 SQIVND, per germline (reference sequence). CDR3 amino acids: CASSMRDGYGYTF. DNA of the CDR3: TGTGCCAGTAGTATGAGGGATGGCTATGGCTACACCTTC.

Here the CDR3 reads CASSLANFITGIEQYF. The CDR3 bases are TGTGCCAGCAGCTTGGCCAATTTTATTACGGGGATCGAGCAGTACTTC. V is TRBV5-5 and J is TRBJ2-7; possible D gene TRBD2, 5 bases. Germline values: CDR1 SGHKS, CDR2 YYEKEE (reference sequence). Trimming shortened V by 0 bases and J by 6 bases, and 19 bases separated the two germline ends. The CDR3 loop spans 16 amino acids.

The chain couples TRBV28 to TRBJ1-5; D gene uncertain. V shed 3 bases and J shed 6 bases, with 3 bases lying between them. Germline V gene sequence: CDR1 MDHEN, CDR2 SYDVKM. The CDR3 contains 11 residues. The CDR3 DNA reads as TGTGCCAGCAGTTTCGGTCAGCCCCAGCATTTT. It encodes CASSFGQPQHF.

The rearrangement links TRBV7-9 to TRBJ2-5, with D uncertain. Germline-derived CDR1 and CDR2 are SEHNR and FQNEAQ (reference sequence). The CDR3 extends over 14 amino acids. With 8 bases removed from V and 1 base from J, the gap between germline ends came to 14 bases. The CDR3 spells CASGAGFFQETQYF. The CDR3 DNA reads TGTGCCAGCGGCGCCGGGTTTTTCCAAGAGACCCAGTACTTC.

The V gene is TRBV11-1, the J gene TRBJ2-7, with TRBD1 as a possible D gene (5 bases). Trimming cost V 10 bases and J 5 bases, with 18 bases left between them. The length of the CDR3 is 13 residues. Germline V CDR1 and CDR2: SGHAT, FQDESV (reference sequence). CDR3 residues: CATPQGNIDEQYF. For the CDR3, the DNA is TGTGCCACCCCCCAGGGCAACATCGACGAGCAGTACTTC.

This chain connects TRBV28 to TRBJ1-1, with 10 bases matching TRBD1. The CDR3 totals 13 residues. V shed 10 bases, J shed 6 bases, and the junction held 8 bases outside the gene matches. Germline V gene lookup returns CDR1 MDHEN and CDR2 SYDVKM. CDR3 in amino acids: CATQRDRGSEAFF. The CDR3 DNA follows: TGTGCCACTCAACGGGACAGGGGCTCTGAAGCTTTCTTT. Full variable domain (missing parts from reference TRBV28 and TRBJ1-1): DVKVTQSSRYLVKRTGEKVFLECVQDMDHENMFWYRQDPGLGLRLIYFSYDVKMKEKGDIPEGYSVSREKKERFSLILESASTNQTSMYLCATQRDRGSEAFFGQGTRLTVV.

CDR3 sequence reads: CAISDRSRPNTGELFF. In DNA, the CDR3 is TGTGCCATCAGTGACCGGTCGAGGCCGAACACCGGGGAGCTGTTTTTT. The V call is TRBV10-3, the J call TRBJ2-2, with unresolved D. Between the trimmed V and J ends, which lost 3 bases and 0 bases, there was a span of 11 bases. In germline, CDR1 is ENHRY, CDR2 SYGVKD. The CDR3 has 16 amino acids.

The chain has TRBV12-2 and TRBJ1-1. TRBV12-2 is noted as a pseudogene. The CDR3 runs to 16 residues. CDR3 amino acids: CASRLQNPAGGTEAFF. CDR3 nucleotide sequence: TGTGCAAGTCGCTTGCAGAACCCAGCCGGGGGCACTGAAGCTTTCTTT.

This rearrangement joins TRBV19 to TRBJ2-7; tentative D call: TRBD1 (5 bases). This CDR3 has 13 amino acids. Germline V gives CDR1 LNHDA, CDR2 SQIVND (reference sequence). Trimming shortened V by 2 bases and J by 6 bases, and 11 bases separated the two germline ends. Here the CDR3 reads CASSISAGFEQYF. The CDR3, as DNA: TGTGCCAGTAGTATATCAGCAGGGTTCGAGCAGTACTTC.

The J gene is TRBJ1-6, the V gene TRBV5-4, with 9 bases matching TRBD1. Germline CDR1 is SGHNT and CDR2 is YYREEE (reference sequence). J gave up 16 bases and V 1 base, and 9 bases lay outside the gene matches. The CDR3 runs to 14 residues. CDR3 bases: TGTGCCAGCAGCTTGATAGGACAGGGGAGAGAACTCCACTTT. It encodes CASSLIGQGRELHF.

The V call is TRBV7-9, the J call TRBJ2-3; maybe TRBD1 (6 bases). V was shortened by 5 bases and J by 4 bases, with 13 bases between the two germline ends. Per the germline V gene, CDR1 is SEHNR and CDR2 is FQNEAQ (reference sequence). The CDR3 has 14 residues. Written as DNA, the CDR3 is TGTGCCAGCAGCCCCAAGGGGGTATCAGATACGCAGTATTTT. The encoded protein is CASSPKGVSDTQYF.

The rearrangement joins TRBV5-8 to TRBJ1-5, with no clear D. Per germline, CDR1 SGHTS and CDR2 YDEGEE. The V gene lost 4 bases and the J gene lost 0 bases, with 17 bases spanning the gap. This CDR3 spans 17 amino acids. CDR3 in amino acids: CASSEPGLINSNQPQHF. The CDR3 DNA follows: TGTGCCAGCAGCGAGCCCGGACTGATCAATAGCAATCAGCCCCAGCATTTT.

This clone was seen more than once but under ten times. V usage is TRBV9 and J usage is TRBJ1-1; the D gene is possibly TRBD1 (6 bases). Germline assignment: CDR1 SGDLS and CDR2 YYNGEE. Trimming stripped 3 bases from V and 0 bases from J, with 12 bases between. The CDR3 runs 15 residues. The CDR3 loop is CASSAGASMNTEAFF. Written as DNA, the CDR3 is TGTGCCAGCAGCGCAGGGGCTTCAATGAACACTGAAGCTTTCTTT.

The chain uses TRBV2 and TRBJ1-2; possible D gene TRBD1, 6 bases. The V gene lost 3 bases and the J gene lost 4 bases, with 12 bases spanning the gap. CDR1 is SNHLY, CDR2 FYNNEI, per germline. The CDR3 has 14 amino acids. CDR3 residues: CASSDQGRAYGYTF. In nucleotides, the CDR3 is TGTGCCAGCAGTGATCAGGGGCGGGCCTATGGCTACACCTTC.

Only a few counts were recorded for this clone. Here the CDR3 DNA reads TGTGCCAGTAGACCCCCAGTTTCTCATCAGCCCCAGCATTTT. This codes for CASRPPVSHQPQHF. V and J are TRBV19 and TRBJ1-5; D is uncertain. The ends were cut back, 6 bases at V and 5 bases at J, with 14 bases in the middle. The germline CDR1 and CDR2 sequences are LNHDA and SQIVND (reference sequence). The CDR3 contains 14 residues.

The J gene is TRBJ2-5, the V gene TRBV13; 8 bases agree with TRBD2. The junction had 3 bases not matched to a gene; V was cut back by 7 bases and J by 5 bases. This CDR3 comprises 12 residues. The germline gives CDR1 PRHDT, CDR2 FYEKMQ (reference sequence). CDR3: CASKRGYETQYF. The CDR3 DNA sequence: TGTGCCAGCAAGCGGGGGTATGAGACCCAGTACTTC.

The V and J genes are TRBV28 and TRBJ1-2, with 11 bases lining up with TRBD1. This CDR3 has 18 amino acids. Germline V gives CDR1 MDHEN, CDR2 SYDVKM. The J segment lost 5 bases and the V segment lost 3 bases, leaving 14 bases of the junction unmatched. The CDR3 sequence: CASSFGLIEGTGGYGYTF. CDR3 in DNA: TGTGCCAGCAGTTTCGGATTAATTGAGGGGACAGGGGGATATGGCTACACCTTC.

This sequence joins TRBV29-1 and TRBJ2-1; the match to TRBD1 covers 11 bases. Germline loops: CDR1 SQVTM, CDR2 ANQGSEA. CDR3 length equals 13 residues. Germline trimming cut 7 bases from V and 6 bases from J; bases unmatched to any gene: 5. The DNA for the CDR3 is TGCAGCGGCTCCGGGACAGGGGGCAATGAGCAGTTCTTC. Translation gives CSGSGTGGNEQFF.

The V call is TRBV5-1, the J call TRBJ1-1, with a weak D call TRBD1 (5 bases). Trimming shortened V by 4 bases and J by 5 bases, and 15 bases separated the two germline ends. Germline lookup yields CDR1 SGHRS and CDR2 YFSETQ. This CDR3 has 14 residues. The CDR3: CASSPRGGRTEAFF. The CDR3 DNA sequence: TGCGCCAGCAGCCCCCGGGGGGGGAGGACTGAAGCTTTCTTT.

The chain combines TRBV28 with TRBJ2-5; 7 nucleotides line up with TRBD1. The CDR3 is 15 residues long. Per the germline V gene, CDR1 is MDHEN and CDR2 is SYDVKM. The J segment lost 1 base and the V segment lost 4 bases, leaving 6 bases of the junction unmatched. For the CDR3, the DNA is TGTGCCAGCAGTTGGACAGGTCCCCTCCAAGAGACCCAGTACTTC. Translated: CASSWTGPLQETQYF. Full variable domain (missing parts from reference TRBV28 and TRBJ2-5): DVKVTQSSRYLVKRTGEKVFLECVQDMDHENMFWYRQDPGLGLRLIYFSYDVKMKEKGDIPEGYSVSREKKERFSLILESASTNQTSMYLCASSWTGPLQETQYFGPGTRLLVL.

The gene calls are TRBV18 and TRBJ1-1, with D unclear. V was cut by 3 bases and J by 0 bases, with 8 bases left in between. CDR1 and CDR2 from the germline V gene are KGHSH and LQKENI. CDR3 length equals 14 residues. CDR3 region: CASSPASMNTEAFF. CDR3 in DNA: TGTGCCAGCTCACCCGCCTCTATGAACACTGAAGCTTTCTTT.

The chain links TRBV9 to TRBJ2-1; 8 bases map to TRBD2. V dropped 4 bases and J dropped 2; count of bases not matched to a gene: 5. Looked up from germline, CDR1 is SGDLS and CDR2 is YYNGEE. The CDR3 loop spans 15 amino acids. In DNA form, the CDR3 reads TGTGCCAGCAGCCTCGGGGGGGCCCCCTACAATGAGCAGTTCTTC. As protein: CASSLGGAPYNEQFF.

The chain joins TRBV6-4 to TRBJ1-6, with TRBD1 identical over 10 bases. Germline lookup yields CDR1 MRHNA and CDR2 SNTAGT. Trimming took 3 bases from V and 10 from J; bases not matched to a gene: 3. The CDR3 is 14 amino acids. CDR3 nucleotide sequence: TGTGCCAGCAGTGAGGACAGGGGGGGATCACCCCTCCACTTT. Its protein product is CASSEDRGGSPLHF.

This clone was found a few times. This chain links TRBV5-1 with TRBJ2-2; 9 positions match TRBD1. The CDR3 spans 14 residues. CDR1 and CDR2 from the germline V gene are SGHRS and YFSETQ. V shed 7 bases and J 7 bases; nucleotides not matched to a gene: 8. The CDR3 bases are TGCGCCAGCGGGACAGGGAACGGGATCGGGGAGCTGTTTTTT. Amino acid sequence: CASGTGNGIGELFF.

The chain couples TRBV5-6 to TRBJ2-3, with D possibly TRBD2 on 6 matching bases. Per the germline V gene, CDR1 is SGHDT and CDR2 is YYEEEE. CDR3 length: 15 residues. Trimming took 6 bases from V and 3 from J, leaving 17 bases between them. CDR3 bases: TGTGCCAGCACCCGGGGGATCTATGGGACAGATACGCAGTATTTT. This translates into CASTRGIYGTDTQYF.

V and J are TRBV7-9 and TRBJ1-3, with D perhaps TRBD1 (5 bases). The CDR3 spans 14 residues. CDR1 is SEHNR and CDR2 is FQNEAQ in the germline V gene (reference sequence). V lost 5 bases and J lost 6, with 14 bases in between. The CDR3: CASSLLGDLNTIYF. The CDR3 DNA sequence: TGTGCCAGCAGCCTCCTTGGGGACTTAAACACCATATATTTT.